This TCR beta chain was recorded in a study of control samples from healthy donors and cancer patients. Trimming took off 7 bases at V and 1 base at J, with 10 bases between the two ends. The CDR3 is made up of 13 amino acids. Produced via immunoSEQ multiplex PCR; TCRdb's table is partial and in-frame only. The repertoire holds around 90,000 clones, with 85% as singletons. Concerning this clone: Other nucleotide sequences from this sample produce the same CDR3.

What was sequenced was blood. The J gene is TRBJ1-2, the V gene TRBV12-3 or TRBV12-4; a weak D match, TRBD1 (5 bases). This TCR was recovered from a man aged 25-45 years in good health. The CDR3 nucleotides are TGTGCCAGCACCCCAGGGTTTAACTATGGCTACACCTTC. Residues: CASTPGFNYGYTF.